This T cell receptor (beta chain) is drawn from a study of T-cell reconstitution after alpha-beta-depleted transplantation in children. Unique molecular identifiers were built into the TCRbeta library. TCRdb analysed the PCR reads with MiXCR anew, one entry per CDR3 protein. The sample shows 400,000 to 500,000 distinct CDR3 sequences, 11% of them seen only once. V lost 0 bases to trimming and J lost 1 base, with 7 bases between them. This CDR3 spans 14 amino acids. The germline V gene has CDR1 LGHNA and CDR2 YSLEER. The receptor's source is a human donor who donated a stem cell graft to a child with acute myeloid leukemia. The chain carries TRBV4-3 and TRBJ2-7; D ambiguous. The specimen comprised PBMCs from the stem cell graft donor, sampled from the stem cell graft. CDR3 sequence: CASSQESVSYEQYF. CDR3 coding DNA: TGCGCCAGCAGCCAAGAATCAGTGTCCTACGAGCAGTACTTC.